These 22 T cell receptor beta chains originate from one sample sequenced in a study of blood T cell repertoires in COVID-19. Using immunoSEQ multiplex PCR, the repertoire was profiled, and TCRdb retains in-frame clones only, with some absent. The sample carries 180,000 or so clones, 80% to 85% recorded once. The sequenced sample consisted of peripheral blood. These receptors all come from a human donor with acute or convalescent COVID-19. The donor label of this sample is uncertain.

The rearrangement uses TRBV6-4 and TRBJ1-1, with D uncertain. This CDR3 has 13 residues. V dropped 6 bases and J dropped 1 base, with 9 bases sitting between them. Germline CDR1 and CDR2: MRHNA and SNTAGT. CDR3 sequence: CASSLNENTEAFF. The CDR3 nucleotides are TGTGCCAGCAGCCTAAACGAGAACACTGAAGCTTTCTTT.

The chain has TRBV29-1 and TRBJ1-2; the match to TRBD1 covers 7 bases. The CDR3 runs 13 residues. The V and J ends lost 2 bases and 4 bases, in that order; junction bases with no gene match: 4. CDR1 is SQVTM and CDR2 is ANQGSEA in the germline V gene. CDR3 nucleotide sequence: TGCAGCGTTGAAACCAGGGGGATCTATGGCTACACCTTC. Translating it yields CSVETRGIYGYTF. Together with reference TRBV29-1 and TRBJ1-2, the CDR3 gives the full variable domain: SAVISQKPSRDICQRGTSLTIQCQVDSQVTMMFWYRQQPGQSLTLIATANQGSEATYESGFVIDKFPISRPNLTFSTLTVSNMSPEDSSIYLCSVETRGIYGYTFGSGTRLTVV.

CDR3 nucleotides: TGTGCCAGCAATCAGGGGGCTAGAGGTGAAAAACTGTTTTTT. Protein sequence: CASNQGARGEKLFF. The chain recombines TRBV6-6 with TRBJ1-4, with TRBD1 identical over 8 bases. V lost 7 bases and J lost 7; bases outside the gene matches: 8. Germline assignment: CDR1 MNHNY and CDR2 SVGAGI (reference sequence). CDR3 length: 14 amino acids.

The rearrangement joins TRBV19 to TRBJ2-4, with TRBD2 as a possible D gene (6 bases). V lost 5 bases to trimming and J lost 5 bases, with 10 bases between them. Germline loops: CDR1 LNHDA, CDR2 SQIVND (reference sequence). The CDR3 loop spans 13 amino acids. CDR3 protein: CASSGGWENIQYF. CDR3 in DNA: TGTGCCAGTAGTGGGGGGTGGGAAAACATTCAGTACTTC.

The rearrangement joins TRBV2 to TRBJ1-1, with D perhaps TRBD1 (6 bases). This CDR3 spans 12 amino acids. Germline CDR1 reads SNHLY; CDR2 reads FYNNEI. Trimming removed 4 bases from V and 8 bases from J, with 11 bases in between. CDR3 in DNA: TGTGCCAGCAGTGCTGCGGGGGCGGAAGCTTTCTTT. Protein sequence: CASSAAGAEAFF.

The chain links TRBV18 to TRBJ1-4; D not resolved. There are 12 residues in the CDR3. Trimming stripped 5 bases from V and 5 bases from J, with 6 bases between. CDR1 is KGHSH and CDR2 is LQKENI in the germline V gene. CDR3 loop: CASSVANEKLFF. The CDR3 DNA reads TGTGCCAGCTCAGTGGCCAATGAAAAACTGTTTTTT.

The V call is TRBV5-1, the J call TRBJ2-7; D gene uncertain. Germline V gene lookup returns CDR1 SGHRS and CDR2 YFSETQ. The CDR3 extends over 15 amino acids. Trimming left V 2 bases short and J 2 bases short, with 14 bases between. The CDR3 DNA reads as TGCGCCAGCAGCTTTTTACCGGTGGGCGCCTACGAGCAGTACTTC. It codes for CASSFLPVGAYEQYF. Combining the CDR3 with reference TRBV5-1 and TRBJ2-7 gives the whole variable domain KAGVTQTPRYLIKTRGQQVTLSCSPISGHRSVSWYQQTPGQGLQFLFEYFSETQRNKGNFPGRFSGRQFSNSRSEMNVSTLELGDSALYLCASSFLPVGAYEQYFGPGTRLTVT.

CDR3 nucleotide sequence: TGCAGCGGGCGGTGGGGGGGGAATGAGCAGTTCTTC. Its protein product is CSGRWGGNEQFF. The chain has TRBV29-1 and TRBJ2-1, with 7 nucleotides matching TRBD2. Germline V lookup: CDR1 SQVTM, CDR2 ANQGSEA. This CDR3 has 12 residues. The J segment lost 7 bases and the V segment lost 7 bases, leaving 7 bases of the junction unmatched.

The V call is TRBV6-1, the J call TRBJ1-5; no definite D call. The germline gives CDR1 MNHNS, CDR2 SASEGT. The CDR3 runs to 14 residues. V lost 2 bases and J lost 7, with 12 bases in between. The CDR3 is CASSENWGGQPQHF. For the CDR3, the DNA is TGTGCCAGCAGTGAAAACTGGGGAGGCCAGCCCCAGCATTTT.

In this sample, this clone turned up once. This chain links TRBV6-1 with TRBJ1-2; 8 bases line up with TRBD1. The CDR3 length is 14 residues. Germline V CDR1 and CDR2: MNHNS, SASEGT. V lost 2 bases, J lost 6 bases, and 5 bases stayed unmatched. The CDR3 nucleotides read TGTGCCAGCAGTGAAAAGTACAGGGGGGATGGCTACACCTTC. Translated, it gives CASSEKYRGDGYTF.

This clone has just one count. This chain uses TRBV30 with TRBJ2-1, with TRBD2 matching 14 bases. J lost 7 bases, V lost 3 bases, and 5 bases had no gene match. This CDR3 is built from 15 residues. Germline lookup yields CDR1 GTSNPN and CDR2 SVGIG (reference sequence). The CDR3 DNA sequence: TGTGCCTGGAGGCCCGGGACTAGCGGGAGAAATGAGCAGTTCTTC. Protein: CAWRPGTSGRNEQFF.

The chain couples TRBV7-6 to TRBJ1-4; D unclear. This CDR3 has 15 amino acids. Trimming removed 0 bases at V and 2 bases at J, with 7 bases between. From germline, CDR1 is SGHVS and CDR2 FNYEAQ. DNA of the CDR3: TGTGCCAGCAGCTTAGCTGCCGGGACTAATGAAAAACTGTTTTTT. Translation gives CASSLAAGTNEKLFF.

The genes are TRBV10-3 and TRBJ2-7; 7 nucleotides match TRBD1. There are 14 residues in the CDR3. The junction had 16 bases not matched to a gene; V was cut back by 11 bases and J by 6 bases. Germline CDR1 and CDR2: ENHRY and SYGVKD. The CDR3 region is CASRQGPTVSEQYF. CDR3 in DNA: TGTGCCTCCAGACAGGGCCCTACGGTGAGCGAGCAGTACTTC.

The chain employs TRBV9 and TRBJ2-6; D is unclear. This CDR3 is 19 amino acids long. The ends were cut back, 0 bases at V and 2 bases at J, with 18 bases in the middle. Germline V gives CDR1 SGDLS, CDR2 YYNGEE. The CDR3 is CASSVEIGRSVPGANVLTF. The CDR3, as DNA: TGTGCCAGCAGCGTAGAGATCGGCAGGTCGGTTCCTGGGGCCAACGTCCTGACTTTC.

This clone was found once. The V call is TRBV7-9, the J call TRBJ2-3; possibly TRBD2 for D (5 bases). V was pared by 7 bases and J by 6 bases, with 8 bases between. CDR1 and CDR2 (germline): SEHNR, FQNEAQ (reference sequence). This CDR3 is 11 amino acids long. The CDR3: CASTRGDTQYF. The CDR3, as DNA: TGTGCCAGCACCCGAGGGGATACGCAGTATTTT. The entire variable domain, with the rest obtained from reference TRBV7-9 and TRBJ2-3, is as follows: DTGVSQNPRHKITKRGQNVTFRCDPISEHNRLYWYRQTLGQGPEFLTYFQNEAQLEKSRLLSDRFSAERPKGSFSTLEIQRTEQGDSAMYLCASTRGDTQYFGPGTRLTVL.

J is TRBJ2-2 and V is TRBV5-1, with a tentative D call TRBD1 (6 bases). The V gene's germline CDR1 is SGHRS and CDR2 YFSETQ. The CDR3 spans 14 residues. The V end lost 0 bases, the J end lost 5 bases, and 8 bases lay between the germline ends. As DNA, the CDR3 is TGCGCCAGCAGCTTGGACACAGGGACCGGGGAGCTGTTTTTT. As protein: CASSLDTGTGELFF.

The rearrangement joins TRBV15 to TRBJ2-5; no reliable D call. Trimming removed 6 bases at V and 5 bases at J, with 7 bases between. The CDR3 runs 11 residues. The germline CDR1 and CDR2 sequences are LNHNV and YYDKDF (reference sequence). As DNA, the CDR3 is TGTGCCACCAGTCTGAGGGAGACCCAGTACTTC. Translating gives CATSLRETQYF.

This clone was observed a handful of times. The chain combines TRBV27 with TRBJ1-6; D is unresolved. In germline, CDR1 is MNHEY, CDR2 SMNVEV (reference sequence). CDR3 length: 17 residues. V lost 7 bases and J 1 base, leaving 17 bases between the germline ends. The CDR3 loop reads CASMAQTPYSYNSPLHF. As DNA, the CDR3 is TGTGCCAGCATGGCCCAGACACCTTATTCCTATAATTCACCCCTCCACTTT.

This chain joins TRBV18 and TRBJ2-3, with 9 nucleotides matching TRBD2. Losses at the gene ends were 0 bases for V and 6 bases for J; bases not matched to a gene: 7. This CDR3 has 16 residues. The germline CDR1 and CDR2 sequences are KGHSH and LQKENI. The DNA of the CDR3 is TGTGCCAGCTCACCACCGGGTCCGAGCGGGAGGGATACGCAGTATTTT. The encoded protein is CASSPPGPSGRDTQYF.

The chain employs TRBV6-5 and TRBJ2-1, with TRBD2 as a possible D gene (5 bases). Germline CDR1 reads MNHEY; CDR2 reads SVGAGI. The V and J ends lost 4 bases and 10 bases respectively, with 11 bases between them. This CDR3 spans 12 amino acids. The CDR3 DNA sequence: TGTGCCAGCAGTTCAGGCGGGCGGGAGCAGTTCTTC. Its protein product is CASSSGGREQFF.

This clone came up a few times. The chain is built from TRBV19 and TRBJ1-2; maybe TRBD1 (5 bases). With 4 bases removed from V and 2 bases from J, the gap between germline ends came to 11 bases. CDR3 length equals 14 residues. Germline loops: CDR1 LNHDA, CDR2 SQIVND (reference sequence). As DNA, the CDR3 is TGTGCCAGTAGTAAGACAGCCGCGAACTATGGCTACACCTTC. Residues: CASSKTAANYGYTF. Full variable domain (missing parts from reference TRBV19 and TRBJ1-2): DGGITQSPKYLFRKEGQNVTLSCEQNLNHDAMYWYRQDPGQGLRLIYYSQIVNDFQKGDIAEGYSVSREKKESFPLTVTSAQKNPTAFYLCASSKTAANYGYTFGSGTRLTVV.

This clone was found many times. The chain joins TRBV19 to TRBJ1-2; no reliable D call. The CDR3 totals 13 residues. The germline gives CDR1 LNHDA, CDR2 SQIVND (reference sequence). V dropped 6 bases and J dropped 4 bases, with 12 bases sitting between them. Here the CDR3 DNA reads TGTGCCAGTAGGGAGGAGGGATTCTATGGCTACACCTTC. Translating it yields CASREEGFYGYTF.